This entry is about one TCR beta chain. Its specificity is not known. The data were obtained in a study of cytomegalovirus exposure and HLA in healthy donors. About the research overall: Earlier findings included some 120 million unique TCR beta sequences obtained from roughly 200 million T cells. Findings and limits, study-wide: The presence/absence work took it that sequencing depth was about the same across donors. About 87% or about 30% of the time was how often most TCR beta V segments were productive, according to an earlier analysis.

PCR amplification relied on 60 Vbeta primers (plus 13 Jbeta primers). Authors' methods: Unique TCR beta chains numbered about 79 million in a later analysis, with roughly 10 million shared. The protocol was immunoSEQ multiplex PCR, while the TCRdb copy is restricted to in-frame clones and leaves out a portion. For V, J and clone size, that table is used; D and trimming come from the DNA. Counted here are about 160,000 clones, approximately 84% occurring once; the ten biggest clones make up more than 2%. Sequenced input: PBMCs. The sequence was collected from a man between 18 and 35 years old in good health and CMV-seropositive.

The CDR3 here is CASKSGGNQPQHF. The CDR3 coding sequence is TGTGCCAGCAAGTCAGGCGGGAATCAGCCCCAGCATTTT. This chain joins TRBV6-1 and TRBJ1-5; no definite D call. V shed 7 bases and J shed 4 bases, with 11 bases lying between them. Per the germline V gene, CDR1 is MNHNS and CDR2 is SASEGT. This CDR3 has 13 amino acids.